A single T cell receptor beta chain is shown here with its context. Its antigen remains unidentified. This record belongs to a study of beta chain features in type 1 diabetes. Overall study findings and caveats: In every one of the four CD4+ subsets, TCRB CDR3s were moderately but significantly shorter in Type 1 diabetes patients.

Averaging around 110 mL, one heparinised blood draw came from each individual donor. V lost 5 bases and J lost 3; bases outside the gene matches: 6. CDR1 is SQVTM, CDR2 ANQGSEA, per germline. This CDR3 has 13 amino acids. The whole isolated RNA underwent reverse transcription, so sequencing captured expressed TCRB transcripts. Method: immunoSEQ multiplex PCR; TCRdb's copy keeps in-frame clones and lacks some. The sample holds approximately 60,000 clones, roughly half seen once. The sample comprised Tregs from blood. This chain uses TRBV29-1 with TRBJ1-2, with 7 bases aligning to TRBD1. The origin of this receptor is a woman in her forties with type 1 diabetes. The CDR3 DNA reads as TGCAGCGTTTTTAAGGGGGCTGACTATGGCTACACCTTC. Translation gives CSVFKGADYGYTF.